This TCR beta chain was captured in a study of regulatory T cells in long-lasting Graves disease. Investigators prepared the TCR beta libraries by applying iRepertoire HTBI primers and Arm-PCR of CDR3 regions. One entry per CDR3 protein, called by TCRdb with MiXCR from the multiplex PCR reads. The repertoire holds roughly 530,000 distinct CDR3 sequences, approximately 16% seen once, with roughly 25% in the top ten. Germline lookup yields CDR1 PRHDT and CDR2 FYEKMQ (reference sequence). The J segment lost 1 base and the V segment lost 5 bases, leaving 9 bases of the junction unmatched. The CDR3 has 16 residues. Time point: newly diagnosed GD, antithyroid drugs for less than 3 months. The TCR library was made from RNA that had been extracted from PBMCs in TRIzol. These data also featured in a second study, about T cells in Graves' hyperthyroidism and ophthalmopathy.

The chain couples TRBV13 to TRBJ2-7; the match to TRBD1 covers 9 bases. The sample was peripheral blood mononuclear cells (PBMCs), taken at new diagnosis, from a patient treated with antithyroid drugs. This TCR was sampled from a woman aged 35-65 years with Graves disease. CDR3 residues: CASSAPGTGKSYEQYF. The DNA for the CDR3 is TGTGCCAGCAGCGCCCCCGGGACAGGGAAATCCTACGAGCAGTACTTC.